This TCR beta chain was documented in a study of blood T cell repertoires in COVID-19. Study context: Spain, Italy and the United States supplied samples that represented acute and convalescent COVID-19. The cDNA or gDNA used as material had been derived from T cells, B-cell-depleted T cells, or PBMCs.

Cohorts were assigned according to the clinical history that participants reported. Symptom resolution, clearance, or two negative PCRs marked donors in Cohort 3 as recovered. Repertoires were generated with immunoSEQ multiplex PCR, while TCRdb's copy carries only in-frame clones and drops some. The sample includes 250,000 or so clones, approximately 90% of them seen just once. This TCR came from a young man who had recovered from COVID-19. The sequencing input was PBMCs or T cells enriched from blood (not recorded which).

The CDR3 DNA reads as TGTGCCAGCAGTGTCCGGGGAGAAAAACTGTTTTTT. This sequence encodes CASSVRGEKLFF. The chain uses TRBV7-9 and TRBJ1-4; D not certain. Trimming stripped 6 bases from V and 8 bases from J, with 10 bases between. Germline V CDR1 and CDR2: SEHNR, FQNEAQ (reference sequence). This CDR3 has 12 residues.